This T cell receptor beta chain was captured by sequencing in a study of T-cell memory formation after mild COVID-19. General observations from the study: In second-wave clones peaking day 37, SARS-CoV-2 specificity remained unconfirmed.

This clonotype has a handful of counts. Antigen: not known. MiXCR, run by TCRdb on the 5' RACE reads, gives a single entry per CDR3 protein. Among 150,000 to 200,000 distinct CDR3 sequences listed, around a third were seen once. CDR1 SGHRS and CDR2 YFSETQ come from the germline V gene. The CDR3 is 14 residues long. The ends lost 3 bases at V and 11 bases at J; junction bases unmatched: 12. The specimen sequenced was PBMCs or a T cell subset sorted from them (not recorded which). The chain has TRBV5-1 and TRBJ1-1; 8 bases fit TRBD1. This receptor was taken from an adult woman who had mild COVID-19 (a few samples of this study predate the infection). Cell type and time point are not known. CDR3 coding DNA: TGCGCCAGCAGCTCGACAGGGGACACACACAGGGCTTTCTTT. It specifies CASSSTGDTHRAFF.